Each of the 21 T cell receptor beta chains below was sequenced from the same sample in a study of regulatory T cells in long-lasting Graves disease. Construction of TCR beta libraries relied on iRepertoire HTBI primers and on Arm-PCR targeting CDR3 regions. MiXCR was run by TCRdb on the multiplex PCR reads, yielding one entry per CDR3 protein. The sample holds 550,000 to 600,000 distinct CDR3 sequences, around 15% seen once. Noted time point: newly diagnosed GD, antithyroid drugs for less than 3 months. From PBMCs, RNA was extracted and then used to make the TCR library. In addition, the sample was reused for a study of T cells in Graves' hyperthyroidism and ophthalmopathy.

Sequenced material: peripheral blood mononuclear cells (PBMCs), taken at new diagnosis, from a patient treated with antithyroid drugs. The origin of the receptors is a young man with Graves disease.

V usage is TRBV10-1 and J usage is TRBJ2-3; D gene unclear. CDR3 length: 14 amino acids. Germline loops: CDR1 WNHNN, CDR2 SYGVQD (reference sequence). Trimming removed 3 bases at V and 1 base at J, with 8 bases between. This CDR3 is CASSETARTDTQYF. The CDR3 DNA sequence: TGCGCCAGCAGTGAAACAGCCCGCACAGATACGCAGTATTTT.

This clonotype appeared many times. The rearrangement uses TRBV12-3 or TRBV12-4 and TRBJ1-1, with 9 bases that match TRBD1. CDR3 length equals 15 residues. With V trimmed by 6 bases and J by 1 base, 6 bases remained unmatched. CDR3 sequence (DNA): TGTGCCAGCAGGATACAGGGGGCGGAGAACACTGAAGCTTTCTTT. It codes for CASRIQGAENTEAFF.

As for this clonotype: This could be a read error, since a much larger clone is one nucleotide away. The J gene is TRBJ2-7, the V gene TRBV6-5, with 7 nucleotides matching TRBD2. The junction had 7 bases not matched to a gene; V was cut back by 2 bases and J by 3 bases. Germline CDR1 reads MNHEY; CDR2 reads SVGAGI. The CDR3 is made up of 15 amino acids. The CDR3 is CASSYASGGHYEQYF. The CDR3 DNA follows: TGTGCCAGCAGTTACGCTAGCGGAGGCCACTACGAGCAGTACTTC.

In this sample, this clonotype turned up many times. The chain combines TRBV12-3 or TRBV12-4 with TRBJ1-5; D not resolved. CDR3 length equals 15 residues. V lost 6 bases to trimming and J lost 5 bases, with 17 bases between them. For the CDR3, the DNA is TGTGCCAGCAGCCCCGACGGGATTGGGGATCAGCCCCAGCATTTT. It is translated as CASSPDGIGDQPQHF.

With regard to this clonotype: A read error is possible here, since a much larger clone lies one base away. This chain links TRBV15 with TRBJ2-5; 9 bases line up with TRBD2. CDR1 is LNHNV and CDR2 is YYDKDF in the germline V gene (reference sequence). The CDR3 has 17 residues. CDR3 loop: CATSPGWREGSQGTQYF. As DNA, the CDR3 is TGTGCCACCAGCCCCGGTTGGCGGGAGGGTTCCCAAGGGACCCAGTACTTC.

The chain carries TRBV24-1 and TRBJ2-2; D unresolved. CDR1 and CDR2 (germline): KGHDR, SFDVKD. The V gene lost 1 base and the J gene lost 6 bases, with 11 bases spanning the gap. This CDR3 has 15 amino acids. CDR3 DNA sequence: TGTGCCACCAGTGATTTTGGCGGCCCAGCCGGGGAGCTGTTTTTT. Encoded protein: CATSDFGGPAGELFF.

The CDR3 sequence: CASGGAGGGNQPQHF. CDR3 DNA sequence: TGTGCCAGCGGCGGGGCGGGGGGCGGCAATCAGCCCCAGCATTTT. The chain employs TRBV6-1 and TRBJ1-5, with D possibly being TRBD1 (6 bases). Germline lookup yields CDR1 MNHNS and CDR2 SASEGT. Trimming stripped 8 bases from V and 2 bases from J, with 16 bases between. The CDR3 length is 15 residues.

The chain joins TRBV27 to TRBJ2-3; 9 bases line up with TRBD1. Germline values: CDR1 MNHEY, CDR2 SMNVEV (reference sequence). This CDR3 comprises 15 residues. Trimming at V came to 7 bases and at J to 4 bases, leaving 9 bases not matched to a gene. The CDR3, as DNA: TGTGCCAGCAACTACCAACGACAGGGGGCAGATACGCAGTATTTT. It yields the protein CASNYQRQGADTQYF.

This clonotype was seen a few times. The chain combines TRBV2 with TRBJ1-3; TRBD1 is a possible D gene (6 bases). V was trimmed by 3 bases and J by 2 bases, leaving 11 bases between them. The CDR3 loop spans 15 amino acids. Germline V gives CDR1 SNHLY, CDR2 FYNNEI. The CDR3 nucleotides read TGTGCCAGCAGTGAGTGGCAGGGGACTGGAAACACCATATATTTT. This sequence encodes CASSEWQGTGNTIYF.

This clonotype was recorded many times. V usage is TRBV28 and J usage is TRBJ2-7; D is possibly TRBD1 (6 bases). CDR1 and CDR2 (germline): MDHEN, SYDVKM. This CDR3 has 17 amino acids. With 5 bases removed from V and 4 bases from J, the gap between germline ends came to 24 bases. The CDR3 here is CASSPQTYTGRGYEQYF. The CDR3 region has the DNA TGTGCCAGCAGTCCCCAAACTTACACAGGGAGAGGTTACGAGCAGTACTTC.

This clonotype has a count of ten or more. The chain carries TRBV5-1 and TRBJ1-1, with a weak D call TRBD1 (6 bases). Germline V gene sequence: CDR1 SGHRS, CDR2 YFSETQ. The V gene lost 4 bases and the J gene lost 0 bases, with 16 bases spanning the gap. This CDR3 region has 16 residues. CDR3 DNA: TGCGCCAGCAGCCTTAACCCGGGACACCTGAACACTGAAGCTTTCTTT. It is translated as CASSLNPGHLNTEAFF.

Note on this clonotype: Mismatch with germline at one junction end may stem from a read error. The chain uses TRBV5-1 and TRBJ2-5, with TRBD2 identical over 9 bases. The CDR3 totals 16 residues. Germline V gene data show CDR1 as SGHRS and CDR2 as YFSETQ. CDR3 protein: CASSPGLAGFQETQYF. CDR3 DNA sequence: TGTGCCAGCAGCCCGGGACTAGCAGGCTTCCAAGAGACCCAGTACTTC.

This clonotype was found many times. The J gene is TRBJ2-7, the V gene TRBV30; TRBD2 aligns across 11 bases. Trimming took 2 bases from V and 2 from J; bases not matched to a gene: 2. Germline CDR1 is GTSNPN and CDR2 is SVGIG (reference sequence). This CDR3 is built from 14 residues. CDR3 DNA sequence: TGTGCCTGGAGTACTAGCGGGGGCGCCTACGAGCAGTACTTC. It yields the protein CAWSTSGGAYEQYF.

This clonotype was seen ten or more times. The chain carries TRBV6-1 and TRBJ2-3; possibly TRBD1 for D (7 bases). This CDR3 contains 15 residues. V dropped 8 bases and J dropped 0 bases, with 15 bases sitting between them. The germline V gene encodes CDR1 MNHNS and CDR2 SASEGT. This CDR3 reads CASGDQGGSTDTQYF. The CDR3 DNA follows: TGTGCCAGCGGGGATCAGGGGGGTAGCACAGATACGCAGTATTTT.

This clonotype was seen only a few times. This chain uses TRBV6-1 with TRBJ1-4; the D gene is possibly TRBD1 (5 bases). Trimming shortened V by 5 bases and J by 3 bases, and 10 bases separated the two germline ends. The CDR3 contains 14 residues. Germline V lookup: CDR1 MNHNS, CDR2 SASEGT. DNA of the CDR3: TGTGCCAGCAGTCTCCGGGACGCTAATGAAAAACTGTTTTTT. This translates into CASSLRDANEKLFF.

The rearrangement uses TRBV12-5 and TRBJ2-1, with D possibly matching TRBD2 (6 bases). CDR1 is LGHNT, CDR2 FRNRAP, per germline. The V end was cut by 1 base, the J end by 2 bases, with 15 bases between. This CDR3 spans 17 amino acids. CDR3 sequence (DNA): TGTGCTAGTGGTTTGGCACACGGGACTCTAACCTACAATGAGCAGTTCTTC. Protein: CASGLAHGTLTYNEQFF.

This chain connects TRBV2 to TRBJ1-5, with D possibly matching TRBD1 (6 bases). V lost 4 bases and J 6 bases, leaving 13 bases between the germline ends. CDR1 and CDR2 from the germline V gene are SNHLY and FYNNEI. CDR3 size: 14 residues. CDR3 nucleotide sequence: TGTGCCAGCAGTGTTCAGGGGTCGGGTCAGCCCCAGCATTTT. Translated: CASSVQGSGQPQHF.

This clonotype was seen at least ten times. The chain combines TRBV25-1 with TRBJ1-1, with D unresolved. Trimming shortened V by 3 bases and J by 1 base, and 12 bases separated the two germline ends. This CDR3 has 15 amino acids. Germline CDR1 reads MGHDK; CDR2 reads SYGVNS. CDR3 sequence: CASSDSGVGNTEAFF. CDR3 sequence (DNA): TGTGCCAGCAGTGATTCGGGAGTTGGGAACACTGAAGCTTTCTTT. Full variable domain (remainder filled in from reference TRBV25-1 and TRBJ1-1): EADIYQTPRYLVIGTGKKITLECSQTMGHDKMYWYQQDPGMELHLIHYSYGVNSTEKGDLSSESTVSRIRTEHFPLTLESARPSHTSQYLCASSDSGVGNTEAFFGQGTRLTVV.

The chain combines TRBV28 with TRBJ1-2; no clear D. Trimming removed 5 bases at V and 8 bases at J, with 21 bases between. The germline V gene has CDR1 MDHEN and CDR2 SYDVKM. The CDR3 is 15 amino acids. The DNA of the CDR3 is TGTGCCAGCAGTGCTCCGACGGCCCGCGGTAGGGGCTACACCTTC. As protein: CASSAPTARGRGYTF.

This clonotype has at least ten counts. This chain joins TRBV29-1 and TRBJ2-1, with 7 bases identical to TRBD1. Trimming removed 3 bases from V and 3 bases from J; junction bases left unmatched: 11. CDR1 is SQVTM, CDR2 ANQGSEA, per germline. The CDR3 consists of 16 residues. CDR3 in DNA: TGCAGCGTTGAGTCCCGCCCCCAGGGGGTCTACAATGAGCAGTTCTTC. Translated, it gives CSVESRPQGVYNEQFF.

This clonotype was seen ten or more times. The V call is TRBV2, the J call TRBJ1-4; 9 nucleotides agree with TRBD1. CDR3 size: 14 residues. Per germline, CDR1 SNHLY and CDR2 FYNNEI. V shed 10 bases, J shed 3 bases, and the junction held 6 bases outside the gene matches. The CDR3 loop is CAIRDRAANEKLFF. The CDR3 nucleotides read TGTGCCATCCGGGACAGGGCGGCTAATGAAAAACTGTTTTTT. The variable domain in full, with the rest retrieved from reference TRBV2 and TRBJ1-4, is EPEVTQTPSHQVTQMGQEVILRCVPISNHLYFYWYRQILGQKVEFLVSFYNNEISEKSEIFDDQFSVERPDGSNFTLKIRSTKLEDSAMYFCAIRDRAANEKLFFGSGTQLSVL.